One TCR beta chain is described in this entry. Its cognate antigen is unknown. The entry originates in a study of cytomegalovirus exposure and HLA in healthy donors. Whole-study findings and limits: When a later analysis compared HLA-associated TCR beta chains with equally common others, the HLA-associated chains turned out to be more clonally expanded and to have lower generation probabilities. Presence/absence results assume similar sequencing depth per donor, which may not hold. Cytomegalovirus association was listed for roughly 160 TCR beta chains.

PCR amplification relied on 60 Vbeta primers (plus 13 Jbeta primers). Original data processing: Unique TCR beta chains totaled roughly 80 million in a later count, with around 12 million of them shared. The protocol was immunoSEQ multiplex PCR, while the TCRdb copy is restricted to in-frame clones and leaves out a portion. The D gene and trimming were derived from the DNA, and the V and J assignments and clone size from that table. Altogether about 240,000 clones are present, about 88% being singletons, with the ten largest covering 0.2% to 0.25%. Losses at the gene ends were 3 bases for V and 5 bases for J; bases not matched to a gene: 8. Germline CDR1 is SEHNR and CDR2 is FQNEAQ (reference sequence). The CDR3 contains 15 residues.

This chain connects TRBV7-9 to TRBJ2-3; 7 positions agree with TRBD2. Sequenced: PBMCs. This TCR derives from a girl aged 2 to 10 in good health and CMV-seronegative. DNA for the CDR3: TGTGCCAGCAGCTTCCGGGCGGGAGTGGGAGATACGCAGTATTTT. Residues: CASSFRAGVGDTQYF. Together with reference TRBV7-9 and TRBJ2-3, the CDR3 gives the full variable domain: DTGVSQNPRHKITKRGQNVTFRCDPISEHNRLYWYRQTLGQGPEFLTYFQNEAQLEKSRLLSDRFSAERPKGSFSTLEIQRTEQGDSAMYLCASSFRAGVGDTQYFGPGTRLTVL.